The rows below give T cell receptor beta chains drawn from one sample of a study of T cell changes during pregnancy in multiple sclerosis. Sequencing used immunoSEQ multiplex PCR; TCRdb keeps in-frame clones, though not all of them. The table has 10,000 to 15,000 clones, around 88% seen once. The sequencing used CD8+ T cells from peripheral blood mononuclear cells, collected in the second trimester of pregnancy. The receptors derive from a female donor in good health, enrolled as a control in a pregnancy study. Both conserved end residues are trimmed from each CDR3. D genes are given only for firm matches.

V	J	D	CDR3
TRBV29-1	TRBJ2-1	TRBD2	SVIPPSGSGEQF
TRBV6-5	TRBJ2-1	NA	ASSTGSRAGVQF
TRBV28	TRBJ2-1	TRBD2	ASSLLAGDNEQF
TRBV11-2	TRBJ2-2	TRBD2	ASSLGPPGLASGELF
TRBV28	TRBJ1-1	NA	ASSFDPLRGNTEAF
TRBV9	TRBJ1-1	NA	ASTEGGEWNTEAF
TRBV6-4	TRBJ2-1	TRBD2	ASSEGLASPNEQF
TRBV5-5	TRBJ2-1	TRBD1	ASSLAPGSGGYNEQF
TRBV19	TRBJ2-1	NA	ASSQDTYNEQF
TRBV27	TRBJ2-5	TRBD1	ASSRLGQGSETQY
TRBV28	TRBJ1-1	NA	ASSFDLGGNTEAF
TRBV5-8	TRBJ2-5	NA	ASSLRWFQGMTQY
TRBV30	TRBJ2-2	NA	AWSVAGSGELF
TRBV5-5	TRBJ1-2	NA	ASSLDASQGISNYGYT
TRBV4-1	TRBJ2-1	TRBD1	ASSRDRDNEQF
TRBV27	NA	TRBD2	ASSPGLAGYYEQY
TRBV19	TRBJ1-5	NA	ASSIFGGRQPQH
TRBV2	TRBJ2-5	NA	ASSEQGREETQY
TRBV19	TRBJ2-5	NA	ASSTDTEETQY
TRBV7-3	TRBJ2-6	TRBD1	ASSSSTGVSGANVLT
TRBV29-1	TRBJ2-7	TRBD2	SVAGTSSYEQY
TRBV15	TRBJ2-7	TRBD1	ATSPGQGPYEQY
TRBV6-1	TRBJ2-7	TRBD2	ASSESGGAFYEQY
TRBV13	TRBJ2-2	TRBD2	ASSPTSGGPTGELF
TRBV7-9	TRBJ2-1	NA	ASSFFGLMRVNEQF
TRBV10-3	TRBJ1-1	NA	APYPKAF
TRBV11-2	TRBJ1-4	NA	ASSCCGGINEKLF
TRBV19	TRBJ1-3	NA	ASRSGVSVSGNTIY
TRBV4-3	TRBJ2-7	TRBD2	ASSQVASGNYEQY
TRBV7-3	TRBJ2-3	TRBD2	ASSQPSGSRGTDTQY
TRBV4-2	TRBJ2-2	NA	ASSQDWGEAGELF
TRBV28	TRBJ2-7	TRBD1	ASSPGRGRVDEQY
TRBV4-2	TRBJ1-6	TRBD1	ASSPKSGQGLWNSPLH
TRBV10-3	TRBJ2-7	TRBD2	AISGTRRASGSTYEQY
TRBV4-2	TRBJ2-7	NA	ASSPGPIDEQY
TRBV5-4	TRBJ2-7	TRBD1	ASSFGQGFYEQY
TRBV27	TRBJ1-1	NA	ASGWGGPEAF
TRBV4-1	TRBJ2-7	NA	ASSQGVIRGSSYEQY
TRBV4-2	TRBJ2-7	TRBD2	ASSQGLAGAYEQY
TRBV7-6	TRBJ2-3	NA	ASSLPRSSLEDTQY
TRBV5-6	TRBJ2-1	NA	ASSLAFGSTYNEQF